This T cell receptor beta chain was recorded in a study of tumor-infiltrating lymphocytes in primary liver carcinoma. Germline DNA was also extracted, with blood RNA taken from unsorted whole blood. Germline V gives CDR1 MNHEY, CDR2 SVGEGT. CDR3 size: 13 residues. A primer matching the constant region was used to make TCR beta cDNA from 500 to 650 ng of total RNA. Investigators got TCR beta libraries out of three nested multiplex PCR rounds, done with slightly modified ARM-PCR. The two initial PCR rounds, around 11 cycles each, used TRBV1-TRBV30 forward and C-beta reverse primers. MiXCR, run by TCRdb on the multiplex PCR reads, gives a single entry per CDR3 protein. Of approximately 320,000 distinct CDR3 sequences in the sample, 45% to 70% were seen once. Study observations and caveats: Blood fell significantly below tumors in its top-250-clone fraction (p = 0.039).

As to this clonotype: Its antigen is still unknown. A much larger clone lies a single base off, so this may be a read error.

V gene TRBV6-2 or TRBV6-3 combines with J gene TRBJ2-6; a possible D gene is TRBD2 (7 bases). The receptor's source is a woman aged 30 to 39 with primary liver carcinoma and hepatitis B virus infection. Sequencing was carried out using peripheral blood. CDR3 nucleotide sequence: TGTGCCATCCGCGCGGCGGGGGCCAACGTCCTGATTTTC. This sequence encodes CAIRAAGANVLIF.